The 27 T cell receptor beta chains presented below share a single source sample, sequenced in a study of blood T cell repertoires in COVID-19. The protocol was immunoSEQ multiplex PCR, while the TCRdb copy is restricted to in-frame clones and leaves out a portion. The sample contains under 200,000 clones, roughly 82% of which appear only once. The sequencing input was PBMCs or T cells enriched from blood (not recorded which). The receptors originated from a woman aged 55-69 years with acute COVID-19.

The V and J genes are TRBV28 and TRBJ1-5; D perhaps matches TRBD1 (6 bases). The CDR3 runs 14 residues. Germline CDR1 reads MDHEN; CDR2 reads SYDVKM. Trimming stripped 3 bases from V and 9 bases from J, with 15 bases between. CDR3 amino acids: CASSLLTGNGPQHF. In DNA form, the CDR3 reads TGTGCCAGCAGTTTGCTTACAGGGAACGGGCCCCAGCATTTT.

This clone was recorded a few times. J is TRBJ2-3 and V is TRBV28; tentatively, D is TRBD1 (5 bases). V was clipped by 3 bases and J by 0 bases, with 7 bases between them. The CDR3 runs 14 residues. Germline assignment: CDR1 MDHEN and CDR2 SYDVKM. The CDR3 DNA follows: TGTGCCAGCAGTTTTGACAGAAGCACAGATACGCAGTATTTT. It yields the protein CASSFDRSTDTQYF.

The chain carries TRBV3-1 (or the pseudogene TRBV3-2) and TRBJ2-2; perhaps TRBD2 as D (7 bases). V lost 4 bases, J lost 0 bases, and 15 bases lay in between. Germline V gives CDR1 LGHDT, CDR2 YNNKEL (reference sequence). CDR3 size: 17 residues. CDR3 in amino acids: CASSPLGGGSNTGELFF. The CDR3 DNA sequence: TGTGCCAGCAGCCCATTGGGGGGGGGCTCGAACACCGGGGAGCTGTTTTTT.

The chain combines TRBV28 with TRBJ1-2, with D perhaps TRBD1 (5 bases). The CDR3 loop spans 14 amino acids. V was trimmed by 4 bases and J by 1 base, leaving 10 bases between them. Germline values: CDR1 MDHEN, CDR2 SYDVKM. The CDR3 DNA reads TGTGCCAGCAGTTCGCCGGACAATAACTATGGCTACACCTTC. The encoded protein is CASSSPDNNYGYTF.

This clone was observed a few times. The chain carries TRBV18 and TRBJ1-2; the D is unclear. Deletions cut 0 bases from V and 8 bases from J, with 10 bases between. CDR3 length equals 13 residues. The germline V gene has CDR1 KGHSH and CDR2 LQKENI. The CDR3 region has the DNA TGTGCCAGCTCACCACCGTGGAGGGAAGGCTACACCTTC. Translation: CASSPPWREGYTF.

The chain couples TRBV6-5 to TRBJ1-4; D gene ambiguous. V was cut by 3 bases and J by 8 bases, with 13 bases left in between. Germline CDR1 MNHEY, CDR2 SVGAGI. CDR3 length equals 14 residues. The CDR3 DNA is TGTGCCAGCAGTTATTTCCGGGGTGGAGAAAAACTGTTTTTT. Protein sequence: CASSYFRGGEKLFF.

The chain carries TRBV12-5 and TRBJ2-5; 8 bases line up with TRBD1. Trimming cost V 6 bases and J 5 bases; bases outside gene matches: 8. The CDR3 contains 14 residues. Per the germline V gene, CDR1 is LGHNT and CDR2 is FRNRAP. For the CDR3, the DNA is TGTGCTAGTGGCCGACAGGGGTTCGGGGAGACCCAGTACTTC. Residues: CASGRQGFGETQYF.

For the CDR3, the DNA is TGTGCCAGCAGTTACTCGACTAGCGGGAGAGGGGAGCAGTTCTTC. It codes for CASSYSTSGRGEQFF. The V call is TRBV6-2 or TRBV6-3, the J call TRBJ2-1; the match to TRBD2 covers 12 bases. CDR3 length equals 15 residues. Per germline, CDR1 MNHEY and CDR2 SVGEGT. Losses at the gene ends were 0 bases for V and 10 bases for J; bases not matched to a gene: 4.

This clone turned up a few times. This chain connects TRBV4-3 to TRBJ1-5, with no clear D. The V gene's germline CDR1 is LGHNA and CDR2 YSLEER. With 0 bases removed from V and 2 bases from J, the gap between germline ends came to 11 bases. This CDR3 contains 16 residues. CDR3 amino acids: CASSQDAMRGNQPQHF. The CDR3 DNA reads TGCGCCAGCAGCCAAGATGCGATGAGAGGCAATCAGCCCCAGCATTTT.

The chain links TRBV24-1 to TRBJ2-1; D perhaps matches TRBD2 (6 bases). V was pared by 6 bases and J by 9 bases, with 17 bases between. The CDR3 has 14 residues. In germline, CDR1 is KGHDR, CDR2 SFDVKD. CDR3 region: CATSRGEVDGEQFF. CDR3 sequence (DNA): TGTGCCACCAGTCGCGGGGAGGTGGACGGTGAGCAGTTCTTC.

V is TRBV5-4 and J is TRBJ2-1; 10 bases match TRBD2. The CDR3 sequence is 15 residues long. CDR1 SGHNT and CDR2 YYREEE come from the germline V gene (reference sequence). J lost 7 bases, V lost 4 bases, and 8 bases had no gene match. CDR3 nucleotide sequence: TGTGCCAGCAGCCCAAAGCGGGGGGGCGTAAATGAGCAGTTCTTC. Translated: CASSPKRGGVNEQFF.

CDR3 DNA sequence: TGTGCCATCAGTGAAAGAGCGGATACGCAGTATTTT. This translates into CAISERADTQYF. The rearrangement uses TRBV10-3 and TRBJ2-3, with D unclear. The CDR3 has 12 residues. The germline V gene encodes CDR1 ENHRY and CDR2 SYGVKD. Trimming stripped 3 bases from V and 6 bases from J, with 7 bases between.

The chain is built from TRBV2 and TRBJ1-6, with a tentative D call TRBD1 (5 bases). The germline V gene encodes CDR1 SNHLY and CDR2 FYNNEI. V lost 5 bases and J lost 0, with 20 bases in between. The length of the CDR3 is 19 residues. CDR3 loop: CASSPRGGKLASYNSPLHF. DNA of the CDR3: TGTGCCAGCAGTCCCCGGGGGGGAAAACTAGCCTCCTATAATTCACCCCTCCACTTT.

This clone was seen only a few times. The genes are TRBV5-1 and TRBJ1-3; D is possibly TRBD1 (6 bases). The CDR3 is 14 residues long. Trimming pared 0 bases from V and 6 bases from J, leaving 10 bases between. CDR1 SGHRS and CDR2 YFSETQ come from the germline V gene. The CDR3, as DNA: TGCGCCAGCAGCTTGGGACAGGCGGAAAACACCATATATTTT. It yields the protein CASSLGQAENTIYF.

This clone was detected once. The rearrangement joins TRBV7-2 to TRBJ2-2; 8 nucleotides align to TRBD1. This CDR3 region has 13 residues. Losses at the gene ends were 4 bases for V and 6 bases for J; bases not matched to a gene: 1. The germline V gene encodes CDR1 SGHTA and CDR2 FQGNSA. The CDR3 spells CASSSTGAGELFF. The CDR3 region has the DNA TGTGCCAGCAGCTCGACAGGGGCCGGGGAGCTGTTTTTT.

The CDR3 region has the DNA TGCGCCAGCAAAGTGTCGCCAGTCAATCAGCCCCAGCATTTT. The encoded protein is CASKVSPVNQPQHF. This rearrangement joins TRBV5-1 to TRBJ1-5, with D unclear. The CDR3 is made up of 14 amino acids. V lost 6 bases to trimming and J lost 3 bases, with 13 bases between them. From germline, CDR1 is SGHRS and CDR2 YFSETQ.

V is TRBV7-2 and J is TRBJ2-1, with 8 bases aligning to TRBD1. The CDR3 covers 14 residues. Germline V gene sequence: CDR1 SGHTA, CDR2 FQGNSA. Trimming took 6 bases from V and 9 from J; bases not matched to a gene: 10. The CDR3 reads CASRMDRVGGEQFF. CDR3 bases: TGTGCCAGCAGAATGGACAGGGTAGGGGGTGAGCAGTTCTTC.

The chain combines TRBV29-1 with TRBJ1-1; 8 nucleotides line up with TRBD1. V was pared by 7 bases and J by 5 bases, with 12 bases of the junction left unmatched. The CDR3 consists of 14 residues. Per the germline V gene, CDR1 is SQVTM and CDR2 is ANQGSEA. The DNA of the CDR3 is TGCAGCGCGGAACCGACAGGGGTTGGAACTGAAGCTTTCTTT. Protein: CSAEPTGVGTEAFF.

V is TRBV30 and J is TRBJ2-2; a possible D gene is TRBD2 (6 bases). Deletions cut 4 bases from V and 4 bases from J, with 10 bases between. This CDR3 has 13 amino acids. From germline, CDR1 is GTSNPN and CDR2 SVGIG (reference sequence). CDR3: CAWKGTGTGELFF. The CDR3 bases are TGTGCCTGGAAGGGGACTGGCACCGGGGAGCTGTTTTTT.

The rearrangement uses TRBV3-1 (or the pseudogene TRBV3-2) and TRBJ1-2, with 10 nucleotides matching TRBD1. This CDR3 comprises 15 residues. Germline-derived CDR1 and CDR2 are LGHDT and YNNKEL (reference sequence). V gave up 4 bases and J gave up 7 bases; unmatched junction bases: 9. As DNA, the CDR3 is TGTGCCAGCAGCCTCACGACAGGGGGCGGTCGTGGCTACACCTTC. Translated, it gives CASSLTTGGGRGYTF.

The CDR3 loop is CASSAGLLETGELFF. CDR3 bases: TGTGCCAGCAGCGCGGGACTGCTTGAGACCGGGGAGCTGTTTTTT. This chain uses TRBV9 with TRBJ2-2, with a possible D match to TRBD2 (6 bases). V was trimmed by 3 bases and J by 5 bases, leaving 14 bases between them. CDR1 and CDR2 from the germline V gene are SGDLS and YYNGEE. This CDR3 has 15 amino acids.

V and J are TRBV9 and TRBJ1-3, with 7 bases lining up with TRBD1. This CDR3 is 15 amino acids long. V lost 2 bases to trimming and J lost 3 bases; unmatched junction nucleotides: 5. CDR1 is SGDLS, CDR2 YYNGEE, per germline. The CDR3, as DNA: TGTGCCAGCAGCGTTGACACAGGGGTTGGAAACACCATATATTTT. Protein product: CASSVDTGVGNTIYF.

This clone was seen a few times. The chain employs TRBV25-1 and TRBJ2-3; maybe TRBD2 (6 bases). V lost 6 bases and J lost 4, with 8 bases in between. Germline CDR1 reads MGHDK; CDR2 reads SYGVNS. The CDR3 runs 12 residues. The CDR3 protein is CASRRGSDTQYF. CDR3 DNA sequence: TGTGCCAGCAGACGGGGGTCAGATACGCAGTATTTT.

The CDR3 nucleotides are TGTGCCAGCAAGGGGGCGGCCCTCATAGGAGATACGCAGTATTTT. Translating gives CASKGAALIGDTQYF. This chain joins TRBV2 and TRBJ2-3; 7 positions match TRBD1. Trimming took 7 bases from V and 5 from J; bases not matched to a gene: 12. CDR3 length equals 15 residues. Germline V CDR1 and CDR2: SNHLY, FYNNEI.

DNA of the CDR3: TGTGCCAGCAGCTCACAGGGGGCGTCGGACGAGCAGTACTTC. This gives the protein CASSSQGASDEQYF. J is TRBJ2-7 and V is TRBV7-2; 9 bases fit TRBD1. The CDR3 runs 14 residues. Germline values: CDR1 SGHTA, CDR2 FQGNSA. J was trimmed by 5 bases and V by 4 bases; bases with no gene match: 6.

The chain links TRBV7-9 to TRBJ2-1; 13 bases are a match to TRBD2. The CDR3 has 15 amino acids. V lost 6 bases to trimming and J lost 8 bases; unmatched junction nucleotides: 7. Looked up from germline, CDR1 is SEHNR and CDR2 is FQNEAQ (reference sequence). The CDR3 sequence: CASSLPGLAGHEQFF. For the CDR3, the DNA is TGTGCCAGCAGTCTTCCGGGACTAGCGGGACATGAGCAGTTCTTC.

The V and J genes are TRBV28 and TRBJ1-5; the match to TRBD1 covers 8 bases. Germline assignment: CDR1 MDHEN and CDR2 SYDVKM. The CDR3 runs to 17 residues. The V segment lost 5 bases and the J segment 6 bases; nucleotides outside the gene matches: 15. Here the CDR3 DNA reads TGTGCCAGCAGTACCCGACAGGGGTGGAATAGGGGTCAGCCCCAGCATTTT. Amino acid sequence: CASSTRQGWNRGQPQHF.